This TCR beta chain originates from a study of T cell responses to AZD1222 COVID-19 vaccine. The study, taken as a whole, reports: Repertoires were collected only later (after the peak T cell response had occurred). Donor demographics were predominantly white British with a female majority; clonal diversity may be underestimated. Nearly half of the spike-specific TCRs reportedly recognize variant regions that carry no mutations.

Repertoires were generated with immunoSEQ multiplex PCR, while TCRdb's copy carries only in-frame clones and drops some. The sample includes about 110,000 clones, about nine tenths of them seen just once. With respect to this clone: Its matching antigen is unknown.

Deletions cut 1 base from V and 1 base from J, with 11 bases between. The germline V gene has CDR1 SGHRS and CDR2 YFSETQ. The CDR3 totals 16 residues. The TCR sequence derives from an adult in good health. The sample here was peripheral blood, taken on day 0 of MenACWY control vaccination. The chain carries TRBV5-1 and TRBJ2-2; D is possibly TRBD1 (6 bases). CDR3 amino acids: CASSLRATGNTGELFF. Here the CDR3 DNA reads TGCGCCAGCAGCTTGAGGGCGACAGGGAACACCGGGGAGCTGTTTTTT.